The 32 T cell receptor beta chains below come from one sample, sequenced in a study of TIL therapy for anti-PD-1-resistant metastatic lung cancer. This was the immunoSEQ v3 assay. Sequenced by immunoSEQ multiplex PCR; TCRdb stores in-frame clones only, minus some. The profile covers tens of thousands of clones, with just over 85% appearing a single time and approximately 5% taken by the ten largest. Indicated time point: pre-treatment sample, taken before nivolumab and TIL therapy. The specimen was blood, collected at baseline. The receptor source for this set is a person between 25 and 80 years old with non-small cell lung cancer.

The chain employs TRBV28 and TRBJ1-1; D is undetermined. Trimming took 8 bases from V and 5 from J, leaving 9 bases between them. Germline CDR1 and CDR2: MDHEN and SYDVKM. This CDR3 has 11 amino acids. CDR3 sequence: CASGTKTEAFF. CDR3 DNA sequence: TGTGCCAGCGGAACTAAAACTGAAGCTTTCTTT.

The V gene is TRBV27, the J gene TRBJ2-3; 9 bases map to TRBD1. In germline, CDR1 is MNHEY, CDR2 SMNVEV (reference sequence). V lost 6 bases and J lost 0; bases outside the gene matches: 13. The CDR3 spans 18 residues. DNA for the CDR3: TGTGCCAGCAGGCCGGGACAGGGCGTCTGGTGGAGCACAGATACGCAGTATTTT. This gives the protein CASRPGQGVWWSTDTQYF.

The chain is built from TRBV7-2 and TRBJ2-1; D is perhaps TRBD2 (7 bases). This CDR3 spans 16 amino acids. Deletions cut 3 bases from V and 1 base from J, with 13 bases between. Germline values: CDR1 SGHTA, CDR2 FQGNSA. CDR3: CASSLRGGSSYNEQFF. CDR3 coding DNA: TGTGCCAGCAGCTTGCGCGGGGGCTCTTCCTACAATGAGCAGTTCTTC.

The V gene is TRBV21-1, the J gene TRBJ1-1; the D call of TRBD1 is as the table states it, not checked on the DNA. TRBV21-1 is marked as a pseudogene. This CDR3 contains 17 residues. The CDR3 coding sequence is TGTGCCAGCCATTACCGGGACAGGAGCCTCCTGAACACTGAAGCTTTCTTT. Translated: CASHYRDRSLLNTEAFF.

This clone was seen a single time. This chain links TRBV19 with TRBJ1-2; 7 nucleotides match TRBD1. This CDR3 is built from 16 residues. The junction had 9 bases not matched to a gene; V was cut back by 3 bases and J by 2 bases. From germline, CDR1 is LNHDA and CDR2 SQIVND (reference sequence). In DNA, the CDR3 is TGTGCCAGTAGTATTCTGGGAGGGGGCGAGAACTATGGCTACACCTTC. It is translated as CASSILGGGENYGYTF.

Here the CDR3 DNA reads TGCAGTGCTAGTTTAGCTAGCGGGGGGGACCGACATGAGCAGTTCTTC. Residues: CSASLASGGDRHEQFF. The chain couples TRBV20-1 to TRBJ2-1; 12 nucleotides match TRBD2. CDR3 length equals 16 residues. CDR1 and CDR2 (germline): DFQATT, SNEGSKA (reference sequence). Germline trimming cut 3 bases from V and 8 bases from J; bases unmatched to any gene: 11.

The chain carries TRBV4-2 and TRBJ1-3; D is ambiguous. The germline V gene encodes CDR1 LGHNA and CDR2 YNFKEQ. The CDR3 has 16 residues. V gave up 3 bases and J gave up 4 bases, with 16 bases separating them. The CDR3 nucleotides read TGTGCCAGCAGCCACGCACGAGACATGGCCGGAAACACCATATATTTT. Protein: CASSHARDMAGNTIYF.

The V and J genes are TRBV28 and TRBJ2-7; D may be TRBD1 or TRBD2 (5 bases each). Germline CDR1 is MDHEN and CDR2 is SYDVKM. The CDR3 is 11 residues long. Trimming removed 11 bases from V and 0 bases from J, with 8 bases in between. The CDR3 nucleotides are TGTGCCTGGGGGAGCTCCTACGAGCAGTACTTC. Translation: CAWGSSYEQYF.

The V call is TRBV15, the J call TRBJ2-1; possible D gene TRBD2, 6 bases. In germline, CDR1 is LNHNV, CDR2 YYDKDF (reference sequence). V gave up 11 bases and J gave up 8 bases, with 16 bases separating them. CDR3 length equals 12 residues. Here the CDR3 DNA reads TGTGCCGCCGGAGGGCCCGGGGATGAGCAGTTCTTC. Protein product: CAAGGPGDEQFF.

The rearrangement joins TRBV10-1 to TRBJ1-1; 8 bases match TRBD1. The CDR3 has 14 residues. The V and J ends lost 3 bases and 5 bases, in that order; junction bases with no gene match: 5. CDR1 is WNHNN, CDR2 SYGVQD, per germline (reference sequence). CDR3 sequence: CASSDGQGWTEAFF. CDR3 nucleotides: TGCGCCAGCAGTGACGGACAGGGATGGACTGAAGCTTTCTTT.

This clone was seen only a few times. The genes are TRBV6-2 or TRBV6-3 and TRBJ2-1; D gene uncertain. CDR1 is MNHEY, CDR2 SVGEGT, per germline. This CDR3 spans 11 amino acids. V lost 4 bases, J lost 8 bases, and 6 bases lay in between. CDR3 protein: CASSSLDEQFF. The DNA for the CDR3 is TGTGCCAGCAGTTCTCTAGATGAGCAGTTCTTC.

CDR3 in amino acids: CASRGGQEYGELFF. The CDR3, as DNA: TGTGCCAGCAGGGGGGGACAGGAGTACGGGGAGCTGTTTTTT. The chain recombines TRBV6-5 with TRBJ2-2, with TRBD1 matching over 8 bases. Germline CDR1 is MNHEY and CDR2 is SVGAGI. The CDR3 contains 14 residues. J gave up 7 bases and V 6 bases, and 7 bases lay outside the gene matches.

This chain links TRBV19 with TRBJ1-6; possibly TRBD1 for D (5 bases). Trimming pared 4 bases from V and 9 bases from J, leaving 10 bases between. There are 13 residues in the CDR3. Germline lookup yields CDR1 LNHDA and CDR2 SQIVND (reference sequence). CDR3 protein: CASSTHGGSPLHF. The CDR3, as DNA: TGTGCCAGTAGTACGCACGGGGGTTCACCCCTCCACTTT. The full variable domain, with the rest looked up from reference TRBV19 and TRBJ1-6, is DGGITQSPKYLFRKEGQNVTLSCEQNLNHDAMYWYRQDPGQGLRLIYYSQIVNDFQKGDIAEGYSVSREKKESFPLTVTSAQKNPTAFYLCASSTHGGSPLHFGNGTRLTVT.

This chain joins TRBV27 and TRBJ2-5; perhaps TRBD1 as D (6 bases). Germline V gene data show CDR1 as MNHEY and CDR2 as SMNVEV (reference sequence). V gave up 5 bases and J gave up 0 bases, with 16 bases separating them. The CDR3 covers 16 residues. CDR3 in amino acids: CASSTTGHRYQETQYF. The DNA for the CDR3 is TGTGCCAGCAGTACAACGGGACACCGGTACCAAGAGACCCAGTACTTC.

The gene calls are TRBV6-5 and TRBJ1-2, with 7 positions matching TRBD1. V shed 6 bases and J 6 bases; nucleotides not matched to a gene: 10. The CDR3 contains 14 residues. Germline-derived CDR1 and CDR2 are MNHEY and SVGAGI. CDR3 DNA: TGTGCCAGCAGATGGACAGGTGGCGGGGATGGCTACACCTTC. Its translation: CASRWTGGGDGYTF.

This chain uses TRBV7-2 with TRBJ2-2; weak D call: TRBD2 (7 bases). V was pared by 4 bases and J by 5 bases, with 17 bases between. Germline loops: CDR1 SGHTA, CDR2 FQGNSA. The CDR3 spans 16 residues. CDR3 amino acids: CASSSARGAGTGELFF. In nucleotides, the CDR3 is TGTGCCAGCAGCTCCGCTCGGGGGGCGGGGACCGGGGAGCTGTTTTTT.

V usage is TRBV12-5 and J usage is TRBJ1-2; 7 bases are a match to TRBD1. This CDR3 spans 15 amino acids. The germline V gene has CDR1 LGHNT and CDR2 FRNRAP. The V and J ends lost 0 bases and 6 bases, in that order; junction bases with no gene match: 7. CDR3 loop: CASGLVPGQTDGYTF. The CDR3 coding sequence is TGTGCTAGTGGTTTGGTTCCGGGACAGACTGATGGCTACACCTTC.

The gene calls are TRBV5-4 and TRBJ2-6; a possible D gene is TRBD2 (5 bases). The V end lost 0 bases, the J end lost 4 bases, and 11 bases lay between the germline ends. There are 16 residues in the CDR3. The germline V gene has CDR1 SGHNT and CDR2 YYREEE (reference sequence). CDR3 bases: TGTGCCAGCAGCTTGGAGGGTGGGAGAGGGGCCAACGTCCTGACTTTC. Protein sequence: CASSLEGGRGANVLTF.

The rearrangement uses TRBV18 and TRBJ2-2; weak D call: TRBD2 (5 bases). Trimming left V 3 bases short and J 6 bases short, with 8 bases between. Per the germline V gene, CDR1 is KGHSH and CDR2 is LQKENI. The CDR3 contains 13 residues. The CDR3 sequence: CASSPYGAGELFF. The CDR3 bases are TGTGCCAGCTCACCCTACGGGGCCGGGGAGCTGTTTTTT.

V gene TRBV7-2 combines with J gene TRBJ2-7; perhaps TRBD2 as D (6 bases). The CDR3 has 14 residues. Trimming stripped 1 base from V and 2 bases from J, with 9 bases between. Germline values: CDR1 SGHTA, CDR2 FQGNSA. CDR3 residues: CASSLEEGPYEQYF. CDR3 bases: TGTGCCAGCAGCTTAGAGGAGGGCCCCTACGAGCAGTACTTC.

V and J are TRBV10-3 and TRBJ1-5; TRBD1 aligns across 8 bases. With 10 bases clipped from V and 6 bases from J, the junction kept 5 bases outside the gene matches. CDR1 and CDR2 (germline): ENHRY, SYGVKD. CDR3 length: 12 residues. The chain's CDR3 is CATGTGSQPQHF. The CDR3 region has the DNA TGTGCCACCGGGACAGGAAGTCAGCCCCAGCATTTT.

This chain connects TRBV6-4 to TRBJ2-3; 8 nucleotides align to TRBD2. This CDR3 contains 14 residues. CDR1 and CDR2 from the germline V gene are MRHNA and SNTAGT. The V gene end was trimmed by 3 bases and the J gene end by 1 base; junction bases not matched to a gene: 0. CDR3 loop: CASSETSGTDTQYF. The DNA of the CDR3 is TGTGCCAGCAGTGAGACTAGCGGCACAGATACGCAGTATTTT.

This clone was detected once. The chain has TRBV28 and TRBJ1-3; no firm D call. The CDR3 has 14 amino acids. The V gene's germline CDR1 is MDHEN and CDR2 SYDVKM. V shed 3 bases and J shed 4 bases, with 10 bases lying between them. In DNA form, the CDR3 reads TGTGCCAGCAGTTTCAGTCACACCGGAAACACCATATATTTT. Translated, it gives CASSFSHTGNTIYF.

There are a few counts of this clone. The chain is built from TRBV19 and TRBJ1-6; unclear D gene. The CDR3 covers 16 residues. V lost 3 bases to trimming and J lost 4 bases, with 13 bases between them. Germline-derived CDR1 and CDR2 are LNHDA and SQIVND (reference sequence). The chain's CDR3 is CASSISGRGYNSPLHF. The CDR3 DNA reads as TGTGCCAGTAGTATCTCCGGTCGGGGTTATAATTCACCCCTCCACTTT. Complete variable domain (other parts from reference TRBV19 and TRBJ1-6): DGGITQSPKYLFRKEGQNVTLSCEQNLNHDAMYWYRQDPGQGLRLIYYSQIVNDFQKGDIAEGYSVSREKKESFPLTVTSAQKNPTAFYLCASSISGRGYNSPLHFGNGTRLTVT.

The chain links TRBV6-6 to TRBJ1-5; 9 nucleotides match TRBD1. This CDR3 has 13 amino acids. V shed 8 bases and J 2 bases; nucleotides not matched to a gene: 1. Germline assignment: CDR1 MNHNY and CDR2 SVGAGI (reference sequence). The CDR3 DNA follows: TGTGCCAGCCGGGACAGGGGCAATCAGCCCCAGCATTTT. Translated, it gives CASRDRGNQPQHF.

The J gene is TRBJ1-2, the V gene TRBV18, with TRBD1 matching over 9 bases. This CDR3 has 15 amino acids. Germline lookup yields CDR1 KGHSH and CDR2 LQKENI. With 0 bases clipped from V and 4 bases from J, the junction kept 3 bases outside the gene matches. CDR3 DNA: TGTGCCAGCTCACCACCGACAGGGGGGGCCTATGGCTACACCTTC. It specifies CASSPPTGGAYGYTF.

This clone was picked up a small number of times. The rearrangement links TRBV20-1 to TRBJ2-2, with D unresolved. Germline V gene sequence: CDR1 DFQATT, CDR2 SNEGSKA (reference sequence). Trimming cost V 3 bases and J 1 base, with 9 bases left between them. There are 14 residues in the CDR3. The DNA of the CDR3 is TGCAGTGCTAGTCCTTTTCGGAACACCGGGGAGCTGTTTTTT. Amino acids: CSASPFRNTGELFF.

The chain joins TRBV18 to TRBJ2-3; TRBD2 matches 15 bases. The V gene end was trimmed by 3 bases and the J gene end by 2 bases; junction bases not matched to a gene: 3. The CDR3 extends over 17 amino acids. The germline CDR1 and CDR2 sequences are KGHSH and LQKENI. CDR3 region: CASSPGLAGGHTDTQYF. CDR3 DNA sequence: TGTGCCAGCTCACCCGGACTAGCGGGGGGGCACACAGATACGCAGTATTTT.

The chain employs TRBV12-3 or TRBV12-4 and TRBJ2-7; 8 nucleotides line up with TRBD1. The trim removed 8 bases at V and 3 bases at J, leaving 6 bases unmatched. This CDR3 spans 13 amino acids. CDR3 amino acids: CASRQGYDYEQYF. CDR3 coding DNA: TGTGCCAGCCGACAGGGGTACGACTACGAGCAGTACTTC.

This chain joins TRBV9 and TRBJ1-2, with a possible D match to TRBD1 (5 bases). V was clipped by 2 bases and J by 8 bases, with 25 bases between them. CDR1 is SGDLS, CDR2 YYNGEE, per germline. The CDR3 runs 17 residues. The CDR3 DNA reads as TGTGCCAGCAGCGTGGCCCGGTCAGGGACGGACGTCGGGGGCTACACCTTC. Amino acids: CASSVARSGTDVGGYTF.

J is TRBJ2-5 and V is TRBV15; 7 nucleotides line up with TRBD2. Looked up from germline, CDR1 is LNHNV and CDR2 is YYDKDF (reference sequence). V lost 8 bases and J lost 5; bases outside the gene matches: 8. This CDR3 spans 13 amino acids. The CDR3 loop is CATGGGSGETQYF. CDR3 coding DNA: TGTGCCACCGGGGGAGGGAGCGGCGAGACCCAGTACTTC.

The chain has TRBV19 and TRBJ2-6; 8 nucleotides agree with TRBD1. The CDR3 is 19 amino acids. The junction had 11 bases not matched to a gene; V was cut back by 4 bases and J by 0 bases. Germline V CDR1 and CDR2: LNHDA, SQIVND (reference sequence). The CDR3 DNA is TGTGCCAGTAGTACCCCGCCGGGACAGGTGGTCTCTGGGGCCAACGTCCTGACTTTC. This gives the protein CASSTPPGQVVSGANVLTF.